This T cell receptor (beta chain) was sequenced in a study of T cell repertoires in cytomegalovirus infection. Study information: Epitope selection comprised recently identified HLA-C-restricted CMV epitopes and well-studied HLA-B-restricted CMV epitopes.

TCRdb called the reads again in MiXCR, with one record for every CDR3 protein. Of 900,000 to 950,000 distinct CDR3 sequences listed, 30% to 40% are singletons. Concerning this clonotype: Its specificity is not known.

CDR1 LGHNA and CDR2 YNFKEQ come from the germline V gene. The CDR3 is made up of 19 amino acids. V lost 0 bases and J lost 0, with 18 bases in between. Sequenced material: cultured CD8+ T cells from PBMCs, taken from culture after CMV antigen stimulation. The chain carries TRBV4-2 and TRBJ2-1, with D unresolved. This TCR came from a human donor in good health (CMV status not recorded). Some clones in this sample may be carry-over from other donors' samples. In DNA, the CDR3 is TGTGCCAGCAGCCAAGAAGATAACGAAGGCTGGAGCTCCTACAATGAGCAGTTCTTC. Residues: CASSQEDNEGWSSYNEQFF.